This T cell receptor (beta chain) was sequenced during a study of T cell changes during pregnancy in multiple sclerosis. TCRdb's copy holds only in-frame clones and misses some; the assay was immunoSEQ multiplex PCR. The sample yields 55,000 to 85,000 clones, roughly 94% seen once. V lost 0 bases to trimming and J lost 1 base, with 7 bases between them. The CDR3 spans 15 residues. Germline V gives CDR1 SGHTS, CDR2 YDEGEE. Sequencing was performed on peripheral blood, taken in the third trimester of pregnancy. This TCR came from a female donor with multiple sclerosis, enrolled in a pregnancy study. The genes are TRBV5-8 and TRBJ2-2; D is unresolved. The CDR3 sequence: CASSLELLNTGELFF. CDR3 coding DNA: TGTGCCAGCAGCTTGGAACTCTTGAACACCGGGGAGCTGTTTTTT.